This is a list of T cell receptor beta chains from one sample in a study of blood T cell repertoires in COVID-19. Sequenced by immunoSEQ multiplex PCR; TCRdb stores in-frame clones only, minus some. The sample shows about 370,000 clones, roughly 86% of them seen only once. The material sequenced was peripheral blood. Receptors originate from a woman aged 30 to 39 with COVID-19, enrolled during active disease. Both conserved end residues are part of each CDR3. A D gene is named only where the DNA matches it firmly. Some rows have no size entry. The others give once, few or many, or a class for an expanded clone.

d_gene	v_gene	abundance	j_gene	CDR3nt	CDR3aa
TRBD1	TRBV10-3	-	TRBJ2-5	TGTGCCATCAGTGAGGGGACAGTAAGCCAAGAGACCCAGTACTTC	CAISEGTVSQETQYF
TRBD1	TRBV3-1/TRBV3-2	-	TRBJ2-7	TGTGCCAGCAGCCCGACAGGGATCTACGAGCAGTACTTC	CASSPTGIYEQYF
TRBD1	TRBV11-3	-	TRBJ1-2	TGTGCCAGCAGCTTAGGGGGACAGACCGGTAACTATGGCTACACCTTC	CASSLGGQTGNYGYTF
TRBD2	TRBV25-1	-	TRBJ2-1	TGTGCCAGCAGTGAATATATAGCGGGCGCTACCTACAATGAGCAGTTCTTC	CASSEYIAGATYNEQFF
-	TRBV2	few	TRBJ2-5	TGTGCCAGCAGTGAACGGGGGATGCAAGAGACCCAGTACTTC	CASSERGMQETQYF
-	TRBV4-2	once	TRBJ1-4	TGTGCCAGCAGAGAAGCGGGTCCTAATGAAAAACTGTTTTTT	CASREAGPNEKLFF
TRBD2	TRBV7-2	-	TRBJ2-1	TGTGCCAGCAGCTTAACGCTAGCGGGAGTGGTTGAGCAGTTCTTC	CASSLTLAGVVEQFF
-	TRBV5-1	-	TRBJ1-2	TGCGCCAGCAGTCGCGTCGAGACAGGCGACTATGGCTACACCTTC	CASSRVETGDYGYTF
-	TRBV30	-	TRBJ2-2	TGTGCCTCTTCCAGGGACACCGGGGAGCTGTTTTTT	CASSRDTGELFF
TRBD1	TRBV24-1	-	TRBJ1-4	TGTGCCACCAGTGAGTCCAGACAGGGGGCTAATGAAAAACTGTTTTTT	CATSESRQGANEKLFF
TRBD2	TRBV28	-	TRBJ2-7	TGTGCCAGCAGGCCAACCGGGACTAGCGGGGTTCGGTACGAGCAGTACTTC	CASRPTGTSGVRYEQYF
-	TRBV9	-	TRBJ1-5	TGTGCCAGCAGCTCCATGGGTAGGGGGGGTAGCAATCAGCCCCAGCATTTT	CASSSMGRGGSNQPQHF
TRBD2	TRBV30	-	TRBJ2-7	TGTGCCTGTCTGGCGGGAGGGACCTACGAGCAGTACTTC	CACLAGGTYEQYF
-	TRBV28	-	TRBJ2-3	TGTGCCAGCAGTTCCCAGGACAGAGATACGCAGTATTTT	CASSSQDRDTQYF
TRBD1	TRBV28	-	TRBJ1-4	TGTGCCAGTCTAGAGGGACAGGGACACGAAAAACTGTTTTTT	CASLEGQGHEKLFF
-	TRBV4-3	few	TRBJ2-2	TGCGCCAGCAGCCCCGACTCGATAAACACCGGGGAGCTGTTTTTT	CASSPDSINTGELFF
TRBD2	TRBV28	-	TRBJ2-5	TGTGCCAGCAGTTTCCCGGGACTAGCGGGGGGAGCGTACTTC	CASSFPGLAGGAYF
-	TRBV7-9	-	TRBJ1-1	TGTGCCAGCAGCCCCGAGAGGCTGAACACTGAAGCTTTCTTT	CASSPERLNTEAFF
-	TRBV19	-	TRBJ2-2	TGTGCCAGTAGTGGGCAGTCGAACACCGGGGAGCTGTTTTTT	CASSGQSNTGELFF
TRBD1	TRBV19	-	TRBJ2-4	TGTGCCAGTAGTCTTACAGGGGGCCTTTCCCCAACCCCTAAGTACTTC	CASSLTGGLSPTPKYF
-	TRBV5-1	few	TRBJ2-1	TGCGCCAGCAGCGTACAGGATAGTTGGAATGAGCAGTTCTTC	CASSVQDSWNEQFF
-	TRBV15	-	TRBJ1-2	TGTGCCACCAGCAGAGATCGGGGTTATTATGGCTACACCTTC	CATSRDRGYYGYTF
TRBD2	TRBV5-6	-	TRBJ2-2	TGTGCCAGCAGATCCGGGAGGGGCACCGGGGAGCTGTTTTTT	CASRSGRGTGELFF
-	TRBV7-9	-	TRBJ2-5	TGTGCCAGCAGCCCTGCCCGGGTCAGCGAAGAGACCCAGTACTTC	CASSPARVSEETQYF
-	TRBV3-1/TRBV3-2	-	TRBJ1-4	TGTGCCAGCAGCCAGGAACCAACAGCTGCTAATGAAAAACTGTTTTTT	CASSQEPTAANEKLFF
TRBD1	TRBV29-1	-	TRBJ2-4	TGCAGCGTTGAAGGGTCACAGGGGAAGGCCAAAAACATTCAGTACTTC	CSVEGSQGKAKNIQYF
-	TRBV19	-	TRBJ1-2	TGTGCCAGTAGTGCACAGACCGCCCGAGGAGGTTACACCTTC	CASSAQTARGGYTF
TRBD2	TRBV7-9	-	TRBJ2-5	TGTGCCAGCAGCTTGGGGACTAGCTCTAAAGAGACCCAGTACTTC	CASSLGTSSKETQYF
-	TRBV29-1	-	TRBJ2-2	TGCAGCGTTGGGCAGTTCACCGGGGAGCTGTTTTTT	CSVGQFTGELFF
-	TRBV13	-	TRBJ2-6	TGTGCCAGCAGCTTAGGCCACAGCTCTGGGGCCAACGTCCTGACTTTC	CASSLGHSSGANVLTF
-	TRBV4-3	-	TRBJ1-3	TGCGCCAGCAGCCAAGGATCGTCAGGGGCTCGCGTCTCTGGAAACACCATATATTTT	CASSQGSSGARVSGNTIYF
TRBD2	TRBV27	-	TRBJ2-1	TGTGCCAGCAGTGTAGGGGGACTAGCCCACAATGAGCAGTTCTTC	CASSVGGLAHNEQFF